This entry describes one T cell receptor beta chain. Its antigen remains unidentified. The data were taken from a study of CD8+ T cells in alopecia areata. Study-level points and caveats: Mouse data revealed clearer TCR sharing than patient data did, a gap possibly tied to HLA.

Extracted from the samples, RNA was reverse transcribed into cDNA to serve as the sequencing template. The method was immunoSEQ multiplex PCR; TCRdb's version includes in-frame clones alone and lacks a portion of them. The table has around 36,000 clones, approximately 54% seen once. The germline gives CDR1 SGHVS, CDR2 FQNEAQ. This CDR3 region has 12 residues. Trimming cost V 5 bases and J 4 bases, with 8 bases left between them. The authors sorted CD4+ cells into CD25+CD127- cells for a handful of patients. Alopecia areata patients provided lesional scalp punch biopsies and peripheral blood, both collected for the study.

Sequencing used CD4+ Tregs sorted from blood. This clonotype was sampled from a human donor with alopecia areata. The rearrangement links TRBV7-8 to TRBJ1-2, with D possibly TRBD1 on 5 matching bases. The CDR3 coding sequence is TGTGCCAGCAGCCCCACAGGCTATGGCTACACCTTC. Amino acids: CASSPTGYGYTF.